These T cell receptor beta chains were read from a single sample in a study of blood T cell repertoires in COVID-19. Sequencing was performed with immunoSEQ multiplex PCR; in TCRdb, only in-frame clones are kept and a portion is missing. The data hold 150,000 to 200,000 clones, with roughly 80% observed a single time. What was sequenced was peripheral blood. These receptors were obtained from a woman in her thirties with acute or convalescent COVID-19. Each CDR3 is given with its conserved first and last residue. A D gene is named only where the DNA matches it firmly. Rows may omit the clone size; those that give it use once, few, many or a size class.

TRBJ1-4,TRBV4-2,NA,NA,TGTGCCAGCAGCCAAGAGGGGCAGGGTAATGAAAAACTGTTTTTT,CASSQEGQGNEKLFF
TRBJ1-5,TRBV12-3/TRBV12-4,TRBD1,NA,TGTGCCAGCAGTGACAGGGGCTATCAGCCCCAGCATTTT,CASSDRGYQPQHF
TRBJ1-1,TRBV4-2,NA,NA,TGTGCCAGCAGCCAGCTTTCAGGGCCCTCGAACACTGAAGCTTTCTTT,CASSQLSGPSNTEAFF
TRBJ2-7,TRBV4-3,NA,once,TGCGCCAGCAGCCTAGACCGGTCTAGCCGGGACGAGCAGTACTTC,CASSLDRSSRDEQYF
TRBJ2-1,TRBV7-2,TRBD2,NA,TGTGCCAGCAGCTTAGCGGGGACTAGCGGGGGGAAAACCTACAATGAGCAGTTCTTC,CASSLAGTSGGKTYNEQFF
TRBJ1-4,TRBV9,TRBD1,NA,TGTGCCAGCAATCCCGGGACAGGCTCATTCCCTGGGCGTGAAAAACTGTTTTTT,CASNPGTGSFPGREKLFF
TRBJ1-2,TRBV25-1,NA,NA,TGTGCCAGCAGCGAGTTGGTTTTCCCCTCAAATGGCTACACCTTC,CASSELVFPSNGYTF
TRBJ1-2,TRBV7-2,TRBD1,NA,TGTGCCAGCAGCTTAATGGGGCCGGGACAGGGCGACTATGGCTACACCTTC,CASSLMGPGQGDYGYTF
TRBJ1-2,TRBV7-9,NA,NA,TGTGCCAGCAGCCTCGAGGCAGGGTCTAGCTATGGCTACACCTTC,CASSLEAGSSYGYTF
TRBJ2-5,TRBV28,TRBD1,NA,TGTGCCAGCAGTTTAAATCCCGCAGGGGGCCTTGAGACCCAGTACTTC,CASSLNPAGGLETQYF
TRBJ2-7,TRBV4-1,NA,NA,TGCGCCAGCAGCCCTCTGCCGAGACAGCGCCCCGGGGGCGAGCAGTACTTC,CASSPLPRQRPGGEQYF
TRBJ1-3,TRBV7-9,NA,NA,TGTGCCAGCAGCCCCCTTCCGAGCTCTGGAAACACCATATATTTT,CASSPLPSSGNTIYF
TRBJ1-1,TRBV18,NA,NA,TGTGCCAGCTGTACTAGTTGGAACACTGAAGCTTTCTTT,CASCTSWNTEAFF
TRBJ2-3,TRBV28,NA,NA,TGTGCCAGCAGTTTGGTGGGGGGTACGCAGTATTTT,CASSLVGGTQYF
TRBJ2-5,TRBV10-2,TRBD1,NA,TGCGCCAGCGGACGGACAGGGAGCCGAGAGACCCAGTACTTC,CASGRTGSRETQYF
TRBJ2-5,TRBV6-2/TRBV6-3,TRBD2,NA,TGTGCCAGCAGTTACTTGGCGGGGGGATTTCAGACCCAGTACTTC,CASSYLAGGFQTQYF
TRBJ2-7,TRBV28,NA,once,TGTGCCAGCAGTACCCCGGGGAGCGTCTACGAGCAGTACTTC,CASSTPGSVYEQYF
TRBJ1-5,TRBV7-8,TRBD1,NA,TGTGCCAGCAGCTTAGACAGGGGAGGTCAGCCCCAGCATTTT,CASSLDRGGQPQHF
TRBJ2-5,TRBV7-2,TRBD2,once,TGTGCCAGCAGCTTACTCGGCGGGGGGCGAGAGACCCAGTACTTC,CASSLLGGGRETQYF
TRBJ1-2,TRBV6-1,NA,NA,TGTGCCAGCAGTGCGACAGGCCCCGGGACTATTGGCTATGGCTACACCTTC,CASSATGPGTIGYGYTF
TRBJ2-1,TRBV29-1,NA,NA,TGCAGCGTTGACTTCCCCGGGAAACCCTCCTACAATGAGCAGTTCTTC,CSVDFPGKPSYNEQFF
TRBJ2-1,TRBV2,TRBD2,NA,TGTGCCAGCAGTTACCCGGCCAGTAGACCAGCGGGATCGACTGGGGGCTCCTACAATGAGCAGTTCTTC,CASSYPASRPAGSTGGSYNEQFF
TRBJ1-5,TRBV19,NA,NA,TGTGCCAGTATCGGGGGGGCTAGTCAGCCCCAGCATTTT,CASIGGASQPQHF
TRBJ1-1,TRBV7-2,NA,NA,TGTGCCAGCAGCTTAGGCCGATGGGGGCACACTGAAGCTTTCTTT,CASSLGRWGHTEAFF
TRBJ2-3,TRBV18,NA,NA,TGTGCCAGCTCACCATTCGGGACAGATACGCAGTATTTT,CASSPFGTDTQYF
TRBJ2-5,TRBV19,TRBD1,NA,TGTGCCAGTAAGGGACAGGGGACGGCAGCGACCCAGTACTTC,CASKGQGTAATQYF
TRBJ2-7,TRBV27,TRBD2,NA,TGTGCCAGCAGACGCCGACCTGGACTAGCGGGATATATCGGTGACGAGCAGTACTTC,CASRRRPGLAGYIGDEQYF
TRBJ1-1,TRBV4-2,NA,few,TGTGCCAGCAGCCAAGTCCGTAAGGCGCAGGGTCCCTACCTCTCGAACACTGAAGCTTTCTTT,CASSQVRKAQGPYLSNTEAFF
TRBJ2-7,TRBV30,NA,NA,TGTGCCTGGAGTGTAACCCCCGACACATCCTACGAGCAGTACTTC,CAWSVTPDTSYEQYF
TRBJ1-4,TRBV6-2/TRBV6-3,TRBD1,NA,TGTGCCAGCAGTTACCCCGGACAGGGTAGCATTTCAACTAATGAAAAACTGTTTTTT,CASSYPGQGSISTNEKLFF
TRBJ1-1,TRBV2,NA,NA,TGTGCCACCTCGGACAGTGAGTTCACTGAAGCTTTCTTT,CATSDSEFTEAFF
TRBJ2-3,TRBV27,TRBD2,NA,TGTGCCAGCAGTTTATGGGCGGGAGATGGAGATACGCAGTATTTT,CASSLWAGDGDTQYF
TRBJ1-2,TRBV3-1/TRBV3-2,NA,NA,TGTGCCAGCACCCAATTGTGGGCTGGCTACACCTTC,CASTQLWAGYTF
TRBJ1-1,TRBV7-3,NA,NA,TGTGCCAGCAGCGAACGACCGGGACTTGAAGCTTTCTTT,CASSERPGLEAFF
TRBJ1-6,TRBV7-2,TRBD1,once,TGTGCCAGCAGCCTGGAGGGGGCAAACTATAATTCACCCCTCCACTTT,CASSLEGANYNSPLHF
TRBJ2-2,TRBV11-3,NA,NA,TGTGCCAGCAGCTTACAAAATAGCGGGGAGCTGTTTTTT,CASSLQNSGELFF
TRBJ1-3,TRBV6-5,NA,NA,TGTGCCAGCATGTGGAACAGGGATATGCACACCATATATTTT,CASMWNRDMHTIYF
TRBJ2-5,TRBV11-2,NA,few,TGTGCCAGCAGCTTAATCGGAGAGACCCAGTACTTC,CASSLIGETQYF
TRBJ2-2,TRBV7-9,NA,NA,TGTGCCAGCAGCTTAGTTCAGGGATTCTTACCGAACACCGGGGAGCTGTTTTTT,CASSLVQGFLPNTGELFF
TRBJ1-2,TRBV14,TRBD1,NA,TGTGCCAGCAGCCTTGGGACAGTCGGCTATGGCTACACCTTC,CASSLGTVGYGYTF
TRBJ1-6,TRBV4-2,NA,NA,TGTGCCAGCAGCCAAGGACTCTCAAATAATTCACCCCTCCACTTT,CASSQGLSNNSPLHF
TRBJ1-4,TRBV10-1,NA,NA,TGCGCCAGCAGTGTTTCTGGGGCCTGCGGTGAAAAACTGTTTTTT,CASSVSGACGEKLFF
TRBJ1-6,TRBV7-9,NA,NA,TGTGCCAGCAGCTTTGATCGGCAGGGTTCTTCACCCCTCCACTTT,CASSFDRQGSSPLHF
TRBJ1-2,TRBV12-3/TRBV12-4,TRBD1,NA,TGTGCCAGCAGTTTGGGACAGTACTATGGCTACACCTTC,CASSLGQYYGYTF
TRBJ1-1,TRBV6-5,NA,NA,TGTGCCAGCAGTTACTCCACAGTCAACACTGAAGCTTTCTTT,CASSYSTVNTEAFF
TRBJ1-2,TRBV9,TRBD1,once,TGTGCCAGCAGCGCCCAGACAGGGTCCTCCGGCCCTAAGGATGGCTACACCTTC,CASSAQTGSSGPKDGYTF
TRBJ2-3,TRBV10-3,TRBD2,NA,TGTGCCATCGGGCCTCATGAGGGAGGGCCTCCAGATACGCAGTATTTT,CAIGPHEGGPPDTQYF
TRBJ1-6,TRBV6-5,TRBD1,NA,TGTGCCAGCAGTTACCGACAGGGGAGTTCACCCCTCCACTTT,CASSYRQGSSPLHF